The source of this T cell receptor beta chain is a study of TIL therapy for anti-PD-1-resistant metastatic lung cancer. At the level of the study: Median patient age was 54, ranging about 38-80 years. Several tumors were EGFR-mutant and two were ALK-rearranged. Points from the study as a whole: This highly selected cohort may not generalize to typical lung cancer patients. Infused TIL clonotypes partially replaced the baseline blood repertoire, then decayed over months.

Time point defined: pre-treatment sample, taken before nivolumab and TIL therapy. A note on this clone: Its antigen is as yet unknown.

The immunoSEQ assay was v3. Assay used: immunoSEQ multiplex PCR; TCRdb lists only in-frame clones, some missing. The table records 40,000 to 55,000 clones, 79% of them present only once. The sample here was blood, taken at baseline. This TCR derives from a woman between 30 and 80 years old with non-small cell lung cancer.

The CDR3 DNA follows: TGTGCCAGCAGCAGAGAAGGGAGTGAAGCTTTCTTT. Protein product: CASSREGSEAFF. V and J are TRBV7-9 and TRBJ1-1; D is undetermined. This CDR3 has 12 amino acids. Trimming took off 5 bases at V and 7 bases at J, with 11 bases between the two ends. Germline CDR1 SEHNR, CDR2 FQNEAQ (reference sequence).